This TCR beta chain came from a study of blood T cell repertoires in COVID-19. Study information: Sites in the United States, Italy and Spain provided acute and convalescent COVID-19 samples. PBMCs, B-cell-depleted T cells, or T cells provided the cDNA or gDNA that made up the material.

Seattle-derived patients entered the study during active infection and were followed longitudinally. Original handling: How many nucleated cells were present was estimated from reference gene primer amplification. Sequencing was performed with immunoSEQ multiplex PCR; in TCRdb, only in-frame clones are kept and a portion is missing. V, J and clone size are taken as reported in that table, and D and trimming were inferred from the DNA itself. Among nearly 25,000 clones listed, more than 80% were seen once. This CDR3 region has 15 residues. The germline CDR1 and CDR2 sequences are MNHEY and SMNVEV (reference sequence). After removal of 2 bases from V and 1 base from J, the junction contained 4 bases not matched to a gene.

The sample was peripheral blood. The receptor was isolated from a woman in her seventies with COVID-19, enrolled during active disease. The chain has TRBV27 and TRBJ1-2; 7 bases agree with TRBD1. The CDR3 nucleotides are TGTGCCAGCAGTTTACTCGGACAGGATAACTATGGCTACACCTTC. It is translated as CASSLLGQDNYGYTF.